A selection of T cell receptor beta chains follows, all from one sample in a study of T cells in Graves' hyperthyroidism and ophthalmopathy. TCRdb recomputed calls from the multiplex PCR reads with MiXCR, one row per CDR3 protein. This table holds some 550,000 distinct CDR3 sequences, about 20% found once. Material for sequencing was blood. These receptors originate from a man aged 18 to 35 with Graves' hyperthyroidism. CDR3s include the opening cysteine and the closing phenylalanine or tryptophan. The order of the fields is clone size, V gene, CDR3 protein. Some rows mark clone size as missing; the rest say once, few, many or name a class of expanded clone.

- TRBV28 CASNRLGTYSSGANVLTF
many TRBV6-1 CASSEAVTYEQYF
- TRBV6-5 CASSYWTENTGELFF
many TRBV11-2 CASSPRQGATAQPQHF
- TRBV6-5 CASSYSLGQGNEQYF
many TRBV7-2 CASSPVVNYGYTF
many TRBV28 CASSPPGHRLEKSNQPQHF
few TRBV27 CASKSPGTANGELFF
many TRBV24-1 CATSEPRTAEAFF
few TRBV6-1 CASSETGVNAEAFF
- TRBV6-1 CASSDQQGNSNQPQHF
many TRBV27 CASSWAGGLLGYTF
many TRBV19 CASSPRASYEQYF
many TRBV16 CASSLSQGSLGSDYGYTF
- TRBV30 CAWDARARYSPLHF
- TRBV19 CASSTRLGDEQYF
many TRBV7-8 CASSLGAGGFTDTQYF
many TRBV4-1 CASSQEAGSNQPQHF
many TRBV28 CASSYRVNTEAFF
many TRBV6-2/TRBV6-3 CASLSFGTVTEAFF
- TRBV29-1 CSVVVGGSGELFF
many TRBV6-1 CASTASGVNGYTF
- TRBV5-1 CASSGLANGQETQYF
many TRBV6-5 CASSSWGADERQPQHF
many TRBV12-3/TRBV12-4 CACSKNQGNEQYF
many TRBV11-2 CASTDGVSPKNIQYF
many TRBV2 CASRTQETQYF
many TRBV5-1 CASSFYPDATLNTEAFF
- TRBV12-3/TRBV12-4 CASSLNDRAYGYAF
- TRBV11-2 CASSLEFVAGQRTTGELFF
many TRBV15 CATSSPLTRSGQGAWEQYF
many TRBV10-3 CAISESDRGDAFF
- TRBV6-1 CASSEANTGWSQPQHF
many TRBV12-3/TRBV12-4 CASSPGTGLTEAFF
many TRBV27 CASSLSEGDGYTF